This is a list of T cell receptor beta chains from one sample in a study of neoadjuvant anti-PD-1 for oral cavity cancer. The table came from immunoSEQ multiplex PCR; TCRdb's copy has only in-frame clones and leaves some out. The sample carries about 80,000 clones, around 80% recorded once. The sequenced sample was PBMCs, obtained before nivolumab (anti-PD-1) treatment. The receptors were gathered from a person between 40 and 85 years old with oral cavity squamous cell carcinoma. Each CDR3 is given with its conserved first and last residue. D genes are given only for firm matches.

d_call j_call v_call cdr3_nt cdr3_aa
- TRBJ2-2 TRBV9 TGTGCCAGCAGCGTAGGAGGGCCAGTCTTGTGCTACACCGGGGAGCTGTTTTTT CASSVGGPVLCYTGELFF
- TRBJ2-7 TRBV2 TGTGCCAGCAGTGAGATTGTCGGGGGCAGCTACGAGCAGTACTTC CASSEIVGGSYEQYF
- TRBJ1-5 TRBV6-6 TGTGCCACTTCTAGGTCCGGAACAGGGAGTAATCAGCCCCAGCATTTT CATSRSGTGSNQPQHF
TRBD1 TRBJ1-2 TRBV30 TGTGCCTGGAAATATGGGACAGGCTATGGCTACACCTTC CAWKYGTGYGYTF
- TRBJ1-1 TRBV19 TGTGCCAGTAGTACCTCACTCGGGACTGAAGCTTTCTTT CASSTSLGTEAFF
- TRBJ2-7 TRBV29-1 TGCAGCGTTGTAAAAACCGGGGCTGTAATTCCCTACGAGCAGTACTTC CSVVKTGAVIPYEQYF
TRBD2 TRBJ2-3 TRBV9 TGTGCCAGCAGCGATAGCGGGAGTGAGGCAGATACGCAGTATTTT CASSDSGSEADTQYF
- TRBJ1-1 TRBV28 TGTGCCAGCCGGTGGGCGGAGGGCACTGAAGCTTTCTTT CASRWAEGTEAFF
- TRBJ2-5 TRBV10-3 TGTGCCATCACACTCCCCGCTGGAGAGACCCAGTACTTC CAITLPAGETQYF
- TRBJ1-3 TRBV11-2 TGTGCCAGCAGCTTGGGACCGAGCTCTGGAAACACCATATATTTT CASSLGPSSGNTIYF
- TRBJ1-1 TRBV6-5 TGTGCCAGCAGGCCAGGATGGGTTTCTCCGACTGAAGCTTTCTTT CASRPGWVSPTEAFF
- TRBJ2-2 TRBV29-1 TGCAGCGTTGGGCAGGGAGACGGGGAGCTGTTTTTT CSVGQGDGELFF
- TRBJ2-6 TRBV6-1 TGTGCCAGCAGTGATTTGGGCAGAGTCTCTGGGGCCAACGTCCTGACTTTC CASSDLGRVSGANVLTF
TRBD2 TRBJ2-1 TRBV13 TGTGCCAGCAGCTCAAAACTAGCGGGAGCGGGCTACAATGAGCAGTTCTTC CASSSKLAGAGYNEQFF
TRBD1 TRBJ1-1 TRBV9 TGTGCCAGCAGCCCAGGGGGTACAGTGAACACTGAAGCTTTCTTT CASSPGGTVNTEAFF
- TRBJ1-2 TRBV6-5 TGTGCCAGCAGCCCCGAACCTAGTGCCGGCTACACCTTC CASSPEPSAGYTF
TRBD2 TRBJ2-3 TRBV2 TGTGCCAGCAGCCCAGGGACTAGCGGCACAGATACGCAGTATTTT CASSPGTSGTDTQYF
- TRBJ2-7 TRBV20-1 TGCAGTGCAAACTACGGCGAGCAGTACTTC CSANYGEQYF
TRBD2 TRBJ2-7 TRBV6-6 TGTGCCAGCGAGGCCGCGGGAGCGGCCTACGAGCAGTACTTC CASEAAGAAYEQYF
- TRBJ1-1 TRBV9 TGTGCCAGCAGCCCGTGGGGAACCTGGAACACTGAAGCTTTCTTT CASSPWGTWNTEAFF
- TRBJ1-2 TRBV28 TGTGCCTCCCTAGGCCAGGAGTCTTTTGGGGGCACCTTC CASLGQESFGGTF
- TRBJ2-3 TRBV6-1 TGTGCCAGCAGTGAGGGGCCGGGCACAGATACGCAGTATTTT CASSEGPGTDTQYF
- TRBJ1-4 TRBV5-1 TGCGCCAGCAGCTTGGGAACTTCAACTAATGAAAAACTGTTTTTT CASSLGTSTNEKLFF
- TRBJ2-1 TRBV6-5 TGTGCCAGCAGTACGCAGGGGGGCTACAATGAGCAGTTCTTC CASSTQGGYNEQFF
- TRBJ2-1 TRBV19 TGTGCCACCTGGACGAAAGGCCATGAGCAGTTCTTC CATWTKGHEQFF